One and the same sample provided the 15 T cell receptor beta chains below, sequenced in a study of human T cells and chemical hapten exposure (dated by TCRdb to the early 2020s). The method behind the library was 5' RACE. The sequencing machine was an Illumina MiSeq. The raw public data were reprocessed by TCRdb itself: fastp quality trimming at Q25, MiXCR clonotype calling, in-frame beta chains only. Merged by CDR3 protein, the rows form single entries marked with the most common genes and DNA. Present in this sample are about 140,000 distinct CDR3 sequences, about 4% of which were seen just once. The ten biggest clones cover about 1.3% of the sample. Total RNA was isolated from unfractionated whole blood collected in Tempus Blood RNA tubes. All receptors come from a female donor in good health.

In this sample, this clonotype turned up many times. This chain links TRBV28 with TRBJ1-1; TRBD1 is a possible D gene (6 bases). The CDR3 sequence is 12 residues long. Germline V gene sequence: CDR1 MDHEN, CDR2 SYDVKM. Trimming removed 7 bases at V and 5 bases at J, with 11 bases between. The CDR3 bases are TGTGCCAGCATATTAACAGGGACTGAAGCTTTCTTT. Its translation: CASILTGTEAFF.

The rearrangement uses TRBV15 and TRBJ1-1; TRBD1 is a possible D gene (5 bases). Germline V gene lookup returns CDR1 LNHNV and CDR2 YYDKDF (reference sequence). The CDR3 is made up of 13 amino acids. Trimming took 1 base from V and 10 from J, leaving 13 bases between them. In nucleotides, the CDR3 is TGTGCCACCAGCAGAGCTGTTGGGACGGCAGCTTTCTTT. Its translation: CATSRAVGTAAFF.

Comment on this clonotype: A much larger clone lies a single base off, so this may be a read error. CDR3 sequence (DNA): TGTGCCAGCAGCCAAGTATACACTCTAGTTGGAAACACCATATATTTT. Encoded protein: CASSQVYTLVGNTIYF. This sequence joins TRBV14 and TRBJ1-3; D remains unclear. Germline CDR1 and CDR2: SGHDN and FVKESK. This CDR3 contains 16 residues. Trimming pared 1 base from V and 3 bases from J, leaving 13 bases between.

This clonotype was seen many times. The chain recombines TRBV20-1 with TRBJ1-1; TRBD1 is a possible D gene (5 bases). CDR1 is DFQATT and CDR2 is SNEGSKA in the germline V gene (reference sequence). Trimming removed 3 bases from V and 3 bases from J, with 20 bases in between. The CDR3 is made up of 16 amino acids. The CDR3: CSARWIRGGQHTEAFF. CDR3 coding DNA: TGCAGTGCTAGGTGGATCCGGGGCGGCCAGCACACTGAAGCTTTCTTT.

This clonotype was seen many times. The V gene is TRBV4-1, the J gene TRBJ2-1, with TRBD2 matching 7 bases. Trimming took 3 bases from V and 8 from J; bases not matched to a gene: 10. CDR1 is MGHRA, CDR2 YSYEKL, per germline. This CDR3 comprises 15 residues. CDR3 sequence: CASSHPWGGLDEQFF. The CDR3 nucleotides read TGCGCCAGCAGCCACCCTTGGGGGGGTCTAGATGAGCAGTTCTTC.

At least ten counts were recorded for this clonotype. The genes are TRBV10-2 and TRBJ1-6; D may be TRBD1 (6 bases). V was clipped by 6 bases and J by 8 bases, with 8 bases between them. Germline values: CDR1 WSHSY, CDR2 SAAADI. CDR3 length equals 12 residues. The CDR3 region is CASRDRDSPLHF. As DNA, the CDR3 is TGCGCCAGCAGGGACAGAGATTCACCCCTCCACTTT.

The J gene is TRBJ2-3, the V gene TRBV5-1; no reliable D call. V lost 4 bases to trimming and J lost 1 base, with 16 bases between them. The CDR3 is 16 amino acids. CDR1 and CDR2 from the germline V gene are SGHRS and YFSETQ. The CDR3: CASSHPRREGTDTQYF. DNA of the CDR3: TGCGCCAGCAGCCACCCCAGACGAGAAGGCACAGATACGCAGTATTTT. Using reference TRBV5-1 and TRBJ2-3 for the parts outside the CDR3, the full variable domain is KAGVTQTPRYLIKTRGQQVTLSCSPISGHRSVSWYQQTPGQGLQFLFEYFSETQRNKGNFPGRFSGRQFSNSRSEMNVSTLELGDSALYLCASSHPRREGTDTQYFGPGTRLTVL.

CDR3 residues: CASSIGQGLSNTEAFF. CDR3 sequence (DNA): TGTGCCAGCAGTATAGGACAGGGCCTATCGAACACTGAAGCTTTCTTT. The J gene is TRBJ1-1, the V gene TRBV12-3 or TRBV12-4; 8 bases align to TRBD1. This CDR3 spans 16 amino acids. Losses at the gene ends were 5 bases for V and 1 base for J; bases not matched to a gene: 9.

This clonotype was observed at least ten times. V is TRBV7-8 and J is TRBJ2-4; possibly TRBD1 for D (6 bases). V was clipped by 2 bases and J by 0 bases, with 11 bases between them. The CDR3 length is 16 residues. The germline V gene has CDR1 SGHVS and CDR2 FQNEAQ. CDR3 in amino acids: CASSLQTGLAKNIQYF. CDR3 nucleotides: TGTGCCAGCAGCTTACAGACAGGATTAGCCAAAAACATTCAGTACTTC.

This chain uses TRBV3-1 with TRBJ1-1, with TRBD1 as a possible D gene (6 bases). The germline gives CDR1 LGHDT, CDR2 YNNKEL (reference sequence). Trimming removed 3 bases from V and 7 bases from J, with 12 bases in between. The CDR3 sequence is 13 residues long. CDR3 in amino acids: CASSQNGQCEAFF. The CDR3 DNA reads as TGTGCCAGCAGCCAGAACGGACAGTGTGAAGCTTTCTTT. The complete variable domain, with remaining parts taken from reference TRBV3-1 and TRBJ1-1, reads DTAVSQTPKYLVTQMGNDKSIKCEQNLGHDTMYWYKQDSKKFLKIMFSYNNKELIINETVPNRFSPKSPDKAHLNLHINSLELGDSAVYFCASSQNGQCEAFFGQGTRLTVV.

This clonotype was counted only a few times. V usage is TRBV3-1 and J usage is TRBJ1-6; 7 nucleotides line up with TRBD1. The V gene's germline CDR1 is LGHDT and CDR2 YNNKEL (reference sequence). Trimming at V came to 0 bases and at J to 9 bases, leaving 8 bases not matched to a gene. The CDR3 spans 16 residues. The CDR3 bases are TGTGCCAGCAGCCAAGATGACAGGGCTAGTCTTTCACCCCTCCACTTT. It codes for CASSQDDRASLSPLHF.

The sample holds many counts of this clonotype. V usage is TRBV6-5 and J usage is TRBJ1-1; no clear D. Germline-derived CDR1 and CDR2 are MNHEY and SVGAGI. CDR3 size: 13 residues. Between the trimmed V and J ends, which lost 5 bases and 2 bases, there was a span of 9 bases. CDR3: CASSERINTEAFF. The CDR3 DNA follows: TGTGCCAGCAGTGAGAGGATTAACACTGAAGCTTTCTTT.

V and J are TRBV6-2 or TRBV6-3 and TRBJ1-1; D is unclear. The V and J ends lost 7 bases and 6 bases respectively, with 21 bases between them. This CDR3 has 15 amino acids. Germline CDR1 reads MNHEY; CDR2 reads SVGEGT. The CDR3 DNA is TGTGCCAGCACCAAAAGCGGCGGGTGTGAGGCTGAAGCTTTCTTT. It specifies CASTKSGGCEAEAFF.

This clonotype has at least ten counts. V is TRBV6-6 and J is TRBJ2-5, with D perhaps given as TRBD1 or TRBD2 (5 bases each). Trimming stripped 2 bases from V and 4 bases from J, with 14 bases between. The CDR3 spans 15 residues. Germline V gives CDR1 MNHNY, CDR2 SVGAGI (reference sequence). CDR3 DNA: TGTGCCAGCAGTTACGAGGGGTTCTCCCCAGAGACCCAGTACTTC. Translated: CASSYEGFSPETQYF.

This clonotype was found many times. The V and J genes are TRBV27 and TRBJ2-7, with D perhaps TRBD1 (5 bases). The CDR3 totals 12 residues. The V gene lost 3 bases and the J gene lost 12 bases, with 15 bases spanning the gap. Germline V CDR1 and CDR2: MNHEY, SMNVEV (reference sequence). The CDR3 coding sequence is TGTGCCAGCAGTTTCAGGGAAGACTGGGGGTACTTC. It codes for CASSFREDWGYF.